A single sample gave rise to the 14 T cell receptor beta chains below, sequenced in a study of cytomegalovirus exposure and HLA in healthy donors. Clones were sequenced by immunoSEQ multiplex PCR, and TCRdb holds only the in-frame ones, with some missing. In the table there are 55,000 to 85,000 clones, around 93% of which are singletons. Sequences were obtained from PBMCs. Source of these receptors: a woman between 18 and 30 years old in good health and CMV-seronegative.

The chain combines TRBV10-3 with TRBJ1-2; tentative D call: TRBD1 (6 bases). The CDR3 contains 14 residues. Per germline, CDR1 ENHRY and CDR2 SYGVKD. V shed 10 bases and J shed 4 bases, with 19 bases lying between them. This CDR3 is CATTISDSLYGYTF. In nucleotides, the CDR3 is TGTGCCACTACAATATCGGACAGCCTCTATGGCTACACCTTC.

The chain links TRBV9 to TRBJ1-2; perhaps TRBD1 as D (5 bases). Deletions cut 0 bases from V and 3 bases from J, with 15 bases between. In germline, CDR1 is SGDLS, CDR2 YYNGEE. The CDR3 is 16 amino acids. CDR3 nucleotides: TGTGCCAGCAGCGTAGTAGGGGCAGGCAGGGACTATGGCTACACCTTC. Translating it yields CASSVVGAGRDYGYTF.

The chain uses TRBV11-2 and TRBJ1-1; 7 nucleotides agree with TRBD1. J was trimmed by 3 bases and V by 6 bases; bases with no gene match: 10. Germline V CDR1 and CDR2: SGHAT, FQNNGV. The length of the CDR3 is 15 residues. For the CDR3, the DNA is TGTGCCAGCAGACGATTACAGGGGCGGGACACTGAAGCTTTCTTT. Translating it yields CASRRLQGRDTEAFF.

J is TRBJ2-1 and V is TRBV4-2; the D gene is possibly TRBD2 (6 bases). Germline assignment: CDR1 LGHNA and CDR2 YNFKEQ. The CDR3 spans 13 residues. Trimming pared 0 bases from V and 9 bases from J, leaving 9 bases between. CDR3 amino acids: CASSQDTGVEQFF. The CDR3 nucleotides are TGTGCCAGCAGCCAAGATACGGGGGTTGAGCAGTTCTTC.

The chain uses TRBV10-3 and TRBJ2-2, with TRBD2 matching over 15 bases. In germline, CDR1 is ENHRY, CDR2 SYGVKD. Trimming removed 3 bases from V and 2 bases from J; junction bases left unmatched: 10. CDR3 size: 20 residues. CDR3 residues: CAISEVGLAGGGTNTGELFF. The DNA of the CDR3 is TGTGCCATCAGTGAAGTAGGACTAGCGGGAGGGGGAACAAACACCGGGGAGCTGTTTTTT.

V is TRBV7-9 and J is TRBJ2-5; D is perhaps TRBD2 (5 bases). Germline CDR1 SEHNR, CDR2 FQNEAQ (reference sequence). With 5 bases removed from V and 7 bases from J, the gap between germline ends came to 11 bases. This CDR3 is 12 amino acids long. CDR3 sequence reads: CASSRTEGTQYF. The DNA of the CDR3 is TGTGCCAGCAGCCGGACTGAGGGGACCCAGTACTTC.

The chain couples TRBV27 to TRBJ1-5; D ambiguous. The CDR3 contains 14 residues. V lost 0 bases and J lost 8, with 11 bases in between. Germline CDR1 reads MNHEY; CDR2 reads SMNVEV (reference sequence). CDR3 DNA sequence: TGTGCCAGCAGTTTATCAGGGATCGGGAAGCCCCAGCATTTT. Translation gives CASSLSGIGKPQHF.

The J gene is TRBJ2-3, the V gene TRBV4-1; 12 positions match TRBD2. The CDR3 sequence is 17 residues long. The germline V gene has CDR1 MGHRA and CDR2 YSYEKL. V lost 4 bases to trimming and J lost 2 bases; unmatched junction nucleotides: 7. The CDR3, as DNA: TGCGCCAGCAGCCCGCTAGCGGGGGGGCCGCCCACAGATACGCAGTATTTT. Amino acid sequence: CASSPLAGGPPTDTQYF.

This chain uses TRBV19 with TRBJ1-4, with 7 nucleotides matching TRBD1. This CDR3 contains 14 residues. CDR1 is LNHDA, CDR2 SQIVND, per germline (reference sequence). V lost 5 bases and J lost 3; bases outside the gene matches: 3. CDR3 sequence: CASSPGTANEKLFF. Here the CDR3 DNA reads TGTGCCAGTAGTCCCGGGACAGCTAATGAAAAACTGTTTTTT.

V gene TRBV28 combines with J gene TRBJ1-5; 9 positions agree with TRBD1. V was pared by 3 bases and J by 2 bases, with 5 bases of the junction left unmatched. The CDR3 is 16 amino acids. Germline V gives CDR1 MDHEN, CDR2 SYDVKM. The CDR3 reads CASSLWGQGGNQPQHF. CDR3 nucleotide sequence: TGTGCCAGCAGTTTGTGGGGACAGGGAGGCAATCAGCCCCAGCATTTT.

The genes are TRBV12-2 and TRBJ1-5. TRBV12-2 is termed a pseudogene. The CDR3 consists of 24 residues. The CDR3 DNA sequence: TGTGCAAGTCGCTTAAAATTCTGTTGGTGGAATGAAAGGAGGGAGGGGGTACGCAATCAGCCCCAGCATTTT. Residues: CASRLKFCWWNERREGVRNQPQHF.

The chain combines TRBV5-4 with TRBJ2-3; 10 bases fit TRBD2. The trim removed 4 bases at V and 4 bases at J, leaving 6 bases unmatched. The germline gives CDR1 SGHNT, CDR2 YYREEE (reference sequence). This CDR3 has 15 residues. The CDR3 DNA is TGTGCCAGCAGCGTCAGCGGGGGGGCGGCAGATACGCAGTATTTT. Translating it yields CASSVSGGAADTQYF.

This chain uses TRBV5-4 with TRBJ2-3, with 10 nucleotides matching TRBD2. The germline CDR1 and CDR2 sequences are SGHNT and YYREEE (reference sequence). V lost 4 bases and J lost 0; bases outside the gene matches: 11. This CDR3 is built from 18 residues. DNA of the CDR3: TGTGCCAGCAGCCCAAAGGGCACTAGCGGGGCTAGCACAGATACGCAGTATTTT. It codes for CASSPKGTSGASTDTQYF.

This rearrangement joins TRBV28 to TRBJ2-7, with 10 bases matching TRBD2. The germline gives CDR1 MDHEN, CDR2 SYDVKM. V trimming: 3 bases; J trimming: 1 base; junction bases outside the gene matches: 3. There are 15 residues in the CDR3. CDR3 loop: CASSFELAGSYEQYF. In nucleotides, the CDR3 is TGTGCCAGCAGTTTCGAACTAGCGGGATCCTACGAGCAGTACTTC.